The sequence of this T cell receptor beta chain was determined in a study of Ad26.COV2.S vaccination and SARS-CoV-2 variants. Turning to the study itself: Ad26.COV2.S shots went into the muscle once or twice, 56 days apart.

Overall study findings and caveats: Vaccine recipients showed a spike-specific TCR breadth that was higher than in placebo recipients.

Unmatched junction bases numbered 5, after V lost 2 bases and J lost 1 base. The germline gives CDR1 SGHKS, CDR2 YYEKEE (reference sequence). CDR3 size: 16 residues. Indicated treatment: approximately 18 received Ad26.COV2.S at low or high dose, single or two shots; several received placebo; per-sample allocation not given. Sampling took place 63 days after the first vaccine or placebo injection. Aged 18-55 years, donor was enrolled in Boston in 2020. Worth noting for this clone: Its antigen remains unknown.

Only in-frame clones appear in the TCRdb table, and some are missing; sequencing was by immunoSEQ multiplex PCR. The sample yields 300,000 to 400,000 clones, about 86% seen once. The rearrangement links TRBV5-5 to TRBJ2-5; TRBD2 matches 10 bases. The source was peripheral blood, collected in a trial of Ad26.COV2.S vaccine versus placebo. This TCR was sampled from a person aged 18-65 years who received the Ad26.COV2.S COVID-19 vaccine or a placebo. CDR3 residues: CASSLRAGGPQETQYF. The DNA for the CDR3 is TGTGCCAGCAGCTTACGAGCGGGGGGGCCCCAAGAGACCCAGTACTTC.